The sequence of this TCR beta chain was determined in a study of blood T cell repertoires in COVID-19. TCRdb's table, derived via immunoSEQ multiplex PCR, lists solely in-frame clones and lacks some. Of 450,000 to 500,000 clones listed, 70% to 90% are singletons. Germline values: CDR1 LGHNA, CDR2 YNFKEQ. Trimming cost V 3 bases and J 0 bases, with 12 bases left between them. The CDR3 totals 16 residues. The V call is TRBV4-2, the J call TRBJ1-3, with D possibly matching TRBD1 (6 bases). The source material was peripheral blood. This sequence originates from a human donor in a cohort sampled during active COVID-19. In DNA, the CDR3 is TGTGCCAGCAGCCACACAACAGGGATCTCTGGAAACACCATATATTTT. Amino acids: CASSHTTGISGNTIYF.